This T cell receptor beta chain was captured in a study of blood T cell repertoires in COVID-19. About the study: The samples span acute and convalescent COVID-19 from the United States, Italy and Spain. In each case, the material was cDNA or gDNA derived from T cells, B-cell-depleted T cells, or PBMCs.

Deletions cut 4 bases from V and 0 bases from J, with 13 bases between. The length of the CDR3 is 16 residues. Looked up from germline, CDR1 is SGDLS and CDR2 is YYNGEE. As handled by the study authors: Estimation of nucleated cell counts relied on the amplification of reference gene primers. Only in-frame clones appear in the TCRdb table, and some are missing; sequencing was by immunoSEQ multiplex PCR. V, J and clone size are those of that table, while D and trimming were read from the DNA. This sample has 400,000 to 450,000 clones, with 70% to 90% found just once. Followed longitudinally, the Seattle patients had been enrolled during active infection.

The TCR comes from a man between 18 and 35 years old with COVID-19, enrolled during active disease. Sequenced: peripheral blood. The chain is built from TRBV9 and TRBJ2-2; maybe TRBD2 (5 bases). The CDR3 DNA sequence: TGTGCCAGCAGCCCCCCCCCGGGGTCGAACACCGGGGAGCTGTTTTTT. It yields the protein CASSPPPGSNTGELFF. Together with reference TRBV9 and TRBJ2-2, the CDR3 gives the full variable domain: DSGVTQTPKHLITATGQRVTLRCSPRSGDLSVYWYQQSLDQGLQFLIQYYNGEERAKGNILERFSAQQFPDLHSELNLSSLELGDSALYFCASSPPPGSNTGELFFGEGSRLTVL.